These T cell receptor beta chains were read from a single sample in a study of monozygotic twins with inflammatory bowel disease. From the 5' RACE reads, TCRdb lists one entry per CDR3 protein and no DNA. This sample's clone table lists some 400,000 distinct CDR3 sequences. The sequenced sample consisted of blood. The source is a human donor with ulcerative colitis or Crohn's disease, or a healthy co-twin of an affected twin (not recorded which). The CDR3 runs from the conserved cysteine through the conserved F or W. Fields, in order: J gene, V gene, CDR3 protein.

j_gene: TRBJ2-1
v_gene: TRBV5-1
CDR3aa: CASGPGGGNEQFF

j_gene: TRBJ2-3
v_gene: TRBV20-1
CDR3aa: CSASRGTPTDTQYF

j_gene: TRBJ2-2
v_gene: TRBV5-6
CDR3aa: CASKGILDSSTGELFF

j_gene: TRBJ2-1
v_gene: TRBV20-1
CDR3aa: CSAEGSGRAYEQFF

j_gene: TRBJ1-3
v_gene: TRBV12-3/TRBV12-4
CDR3aa: CASSFDRGLAGNTIYF

j_gene: TRBJ2-3
v_gene: TRBV14
CDR3aa: CASSRRYTDTQYF

j_gene: TRBJ1-2
v_gene: TRBV20-1
CDR3aa: CSARSQGAGGYTF

j_gene: TRBJ2-7
v_gene: TRBV7-2
CDR3aa: CASSPSGSSYEQYF

j_gene: TRBJ1-2
v_gene: TRBV9
CDR3aa: CASSPYGTIGGYTF

j_gene: TRBJ2-3
v_gene: TRBV5-1
CDR3aa: CASSSETRESDTQYF

j_gene: TRBJ2-5
v_gene: TRBV7-9
CDR3aa: CATGQFEETQYF

j_gene: TRBJ1-1
v_gene: TRBV11-2
CDR3aa: CASSLAGQLNTEAFF

j_gene: TRBJ2-7
v_gene: TRBV29-1
CDR3aa: CSVEDGPKQYF

j_gene: TRBJ1-1
v_gene: TRBV5-1
CDR3aa: CASSWGTGGSMNTEAFF

j_gene: TRBJ1-2
v_gene: TRBV7-2
CDR3aa: CASSITPPGGYTF

j_gene: TRBJ1-1
v_gene: TRBV13
CDR3aa: CASSLPKTEAFF

j_gene: TRBJ1-1
v_gene: TRBV5-4
CDR3aa: CASSLAEGRGTEAFF

j_gene: TRBJ1-5
v_gene: TRBV5-1
CDR3aa: CASSIGTGFNQPQHF

j_gene: TRBJ2-1
v_gene: TRBV27
CDR3aa: CASSYISGGHNEQFF

j_gene: TRBJ2-3
v_gene: TRBV6-5
CDR3aa: CASTKTDTDTQYF

j_gene: TRBJ2-7
v_gene: TRBV9
CDR3aa: CASSVEGGNSYEQYF

j_gene: TRBJ2-7
v_gene: TRBV28
CDR3aa: CASTTITYEQYF

j_gene: TRBJ2-4
v_gene: TRBV12-3/TRBV12-4
CDR3aa: CASSPGGAKNIQYF

j_gene: TRBJ1-2
v_gene: TRBV5-4
CDR3aa: CASSFGGRNYGYTF

j_gene: TRBJ1-4
v_gene: TRBV27
CDR3aa: CASSLTPAGGGFELFF

j_gene: TRBJ1-2
v_gene: TRBV5-1
CDR3aa: CASSSGTGRDYGYTF

j_gene: TRBJ1-1
v_gene: TRBV25-1
CDR3aa: CASRAGEGVNTEAFF

j_gene: TRBJ2-2
v_gene: TRBV7-2
CDR3aa: CASSLQGPNTGELFF

j_gene: TRBJ2-5
v_gene: TRBV20-1
CDR3aa: CSAIGGGGQETQYF

j_gene: TRBJ1-3
v_gene: TRBV15
CDR3aa: CATSDRQGSTGNTIYF

j_gene: TRBJ1-1
v_gene: TRBV20-1
CDR3aa: CSASRDKNTEAFF

j_gene: TRBJ2-2
v_gene: TRBV4-3
CDR3aa: CASSQLGGSGSRAGELFF

j_gene: TRBJ2-6
v_gene: TRBV20-1
CDR3aa: CSASRGSGANVLTF

j_gene: TRBJ2-1
v_gene: TRBV6-1
CDR3aa: CASSEVGGGQYNEQFF

j_gene: TRBJ2-2
v_gene: TRBV19
CDR3aa: CASSSWTLTGELFF

j_gene: TRBJ2-7
v_gene: TRBV25-1
CDR3aa: CASSGAGTGKNEQYF

j_gene: TRBJ1-5
v_gene: TRBV5-1
CDR3aa: CASSMGQDNQPQHF

j_gene: TRBJ2-1
v_gene: TRBV6-4
CDR3aa: CASSDSGRVSSEQFF

j_gene: TRBJ2-3
v_gene: TRBV24-1
CDR3aa: CATSENTDTQYF

j_gene: TRBJ1-5
v_gene: TRBV3-1
CDR3aa: CASSQDRQPQHF

j_gene: TRBJ1-1
v_gene: TRBV11-1
CDR3aa: CASSPGTGGTEAFF

j_gene: TRBJ2-3
v_gene: TRBV4-2
CDR3aa: CASSQVLAGGDTQYF

j_gene: TRBJ2-5
v_gene: TRBV5-6
CDR3aa: CASSSETGETQYF

j_gene: TRBJ2-7
v_gene: TRBV5-1
CDR3aa: CASSFDGGEQYF

j_gene: TRBJ1-1
v_gene: TRBV27
CDR3aa: CASSLSVRGRVGEAFF

j_gene: TRBJ1-1
v_gene: TRBV5-1
CDR3aa: CASSPGQGATEAFF

j_gene: TRBJ1-3
v_gene: TRBV7-2
CDR3aa: CASSLVGNTIYF

j_gene: TRBJ1-1
v_gene: TRBV10-3
CDR3aa: CAISLRDKNTEAFF

j_gene: TRBJ2-1
v_gene: TRBV5-6
CDR3aa: CASSLFEVILVGEQFF

j_gene: TRBJ2-3
v_gene: TRBV11-3
CDR3aa: CASSLGVASGGTDTQYF

j_gene: TRBJ2-2
v_gene: TRBV11-1
CDR3aa: CATLSGLDRGLFTGELFF

j_gene: TRBJ2-5
v_gene: TRBV6-5
CDR3aa: CASSFLTGIGETQYF

j_gene: TRBJ1-5
v_gene: TRBV11-2
CDR3aa: CASSLREDQPQHF

j_gene: TRBJ2-7
v_gene: TRBV2
CDR3aa: CASSSELNYEQYF

j_gene: TRBJ2-3
v_gene: TRBV11-2
CDR3aa: CASSLDRATDTQYF